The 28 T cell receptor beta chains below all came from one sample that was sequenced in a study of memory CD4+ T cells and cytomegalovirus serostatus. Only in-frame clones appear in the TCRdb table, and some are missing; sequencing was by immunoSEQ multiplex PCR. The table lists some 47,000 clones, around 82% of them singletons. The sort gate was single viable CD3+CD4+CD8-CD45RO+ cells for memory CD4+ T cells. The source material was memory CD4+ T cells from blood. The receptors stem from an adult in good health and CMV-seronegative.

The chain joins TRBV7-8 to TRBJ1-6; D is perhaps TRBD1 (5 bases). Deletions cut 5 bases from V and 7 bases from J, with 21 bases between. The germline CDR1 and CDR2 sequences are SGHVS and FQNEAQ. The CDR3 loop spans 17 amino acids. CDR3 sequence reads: CASSLGALSSPNSPLHF. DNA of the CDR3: TGTGCCAGCAGCCTAGGGGCCCTGTCAAGTCCCAATTCACCCCTCCACTTT.

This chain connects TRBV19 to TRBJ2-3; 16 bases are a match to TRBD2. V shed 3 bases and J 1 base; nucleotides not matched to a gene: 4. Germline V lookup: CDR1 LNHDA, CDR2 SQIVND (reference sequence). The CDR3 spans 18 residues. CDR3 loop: CASSMGLAGGPRTDTQYF. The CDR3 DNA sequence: TGTGCCAGTAGTATGGGACTAGCGGGGGGGCCTCGCACAGATACGCAGTATTTT.

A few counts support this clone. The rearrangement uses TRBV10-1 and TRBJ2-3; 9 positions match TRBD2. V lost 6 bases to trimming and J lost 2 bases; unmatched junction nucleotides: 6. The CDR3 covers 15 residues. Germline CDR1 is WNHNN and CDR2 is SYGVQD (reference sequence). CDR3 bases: TGCGCCAGCAGGGAAGCGGGGGGCCCCACAGATACGCAGTATTTT. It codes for CASREAGGPTDTQYF.

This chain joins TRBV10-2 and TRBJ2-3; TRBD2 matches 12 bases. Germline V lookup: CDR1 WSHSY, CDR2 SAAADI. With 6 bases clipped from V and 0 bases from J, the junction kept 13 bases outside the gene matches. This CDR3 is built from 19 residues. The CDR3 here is CASRGGLAGELTSTDTQYF. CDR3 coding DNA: TGCGCCAGCAGGGGGGGACTAGCGGGTGAACTTACTAGCACAGATACGCAGTATTTT.

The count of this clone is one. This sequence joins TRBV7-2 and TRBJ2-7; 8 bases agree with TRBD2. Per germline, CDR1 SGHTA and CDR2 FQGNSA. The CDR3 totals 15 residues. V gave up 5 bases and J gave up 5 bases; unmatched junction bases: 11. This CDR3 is CASSLFGGGMNEQYF. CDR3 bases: TGTGCCAGCAGCCTATTCGGGGGGGGGATGAACGAGCAGTACTTC.

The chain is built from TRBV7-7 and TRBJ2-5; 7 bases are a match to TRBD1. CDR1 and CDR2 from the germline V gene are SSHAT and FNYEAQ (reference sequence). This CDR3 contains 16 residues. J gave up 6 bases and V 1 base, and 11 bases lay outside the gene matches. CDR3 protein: CASSLEFNTGAQTQYF. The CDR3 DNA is TGTGCCAGCAGCTTAGAGTTCAATACAGGGGCGCAGACCCAGTACTTC.

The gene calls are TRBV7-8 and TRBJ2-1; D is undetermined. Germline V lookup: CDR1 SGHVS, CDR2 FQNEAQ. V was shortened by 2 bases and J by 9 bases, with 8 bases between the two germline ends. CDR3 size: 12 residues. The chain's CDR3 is CASSLNPTEQFF. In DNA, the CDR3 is TGTGCCAGCAGCTTAAATCCTACTGAGCAGTTCTTC.

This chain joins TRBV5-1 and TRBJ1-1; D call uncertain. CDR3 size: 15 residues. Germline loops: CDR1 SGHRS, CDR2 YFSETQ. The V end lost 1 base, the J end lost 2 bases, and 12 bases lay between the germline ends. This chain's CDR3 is CASSLMFVGNTEAFF. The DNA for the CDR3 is TGCGCCAGCAGCTTGATGTTCGTTGGCAACACTGAAGCTTTCTTT.

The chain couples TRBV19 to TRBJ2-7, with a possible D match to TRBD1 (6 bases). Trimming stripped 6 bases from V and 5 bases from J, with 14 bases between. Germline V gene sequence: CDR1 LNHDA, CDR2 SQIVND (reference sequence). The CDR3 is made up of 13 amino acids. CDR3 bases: TGTGCCAGTAGCGCCATCCAGGGGCACGAGCAGTACTTC. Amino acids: CASSAIQGHEQYF.

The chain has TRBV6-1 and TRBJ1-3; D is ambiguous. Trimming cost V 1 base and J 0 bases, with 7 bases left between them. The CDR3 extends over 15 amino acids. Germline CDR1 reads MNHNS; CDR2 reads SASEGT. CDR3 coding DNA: TGTGCCAGCAGTGAAGGGATCTACTCTGGAAACACCATATATTTT. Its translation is CASSEGIYSGNTIYF.

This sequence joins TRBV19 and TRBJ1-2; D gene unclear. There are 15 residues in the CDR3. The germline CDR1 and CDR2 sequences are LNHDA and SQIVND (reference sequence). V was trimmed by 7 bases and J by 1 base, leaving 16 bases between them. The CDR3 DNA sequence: TGTGCCAGTACCCCAGCCCAAAAGATTAACTATGGCTACACCTTC. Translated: CASTPAQKINYGYTF.

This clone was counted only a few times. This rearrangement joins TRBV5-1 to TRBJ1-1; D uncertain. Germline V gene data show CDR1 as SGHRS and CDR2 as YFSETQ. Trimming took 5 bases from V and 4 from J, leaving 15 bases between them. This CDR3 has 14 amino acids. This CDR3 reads CASRFEVGSTEAFF. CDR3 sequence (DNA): TGCGCCAGCAGATTCGAGGTGGGTAGCACTGAAGCTTTCTTT.

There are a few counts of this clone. For the CDR3, the DNA is TGTGCCAGCAGTTACCGGACTAGCGGGGTCCCAGATACGCAGTATTTT. This encodes CASSYRTSGVPDTQYF. The chain joins TRBV6-5 to TRBJ2-3, with 12 bases aligning to TRBD2. Germline lookup yields CDR1 MNHEY and CDR2 SVGAGI. This CDR3 has 16 residues. V trimming: 2 bases; J trimming: 4 bases; junction bases outside the gene matches: 4.

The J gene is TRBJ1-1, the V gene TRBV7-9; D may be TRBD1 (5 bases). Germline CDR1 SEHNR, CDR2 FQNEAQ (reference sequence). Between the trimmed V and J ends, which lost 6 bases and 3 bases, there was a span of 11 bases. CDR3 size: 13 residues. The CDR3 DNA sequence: TGTGCCAGCAGGGAACAGGTCGACACTGAAGCTTTCTTT. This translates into CASREQVDTEAFF.

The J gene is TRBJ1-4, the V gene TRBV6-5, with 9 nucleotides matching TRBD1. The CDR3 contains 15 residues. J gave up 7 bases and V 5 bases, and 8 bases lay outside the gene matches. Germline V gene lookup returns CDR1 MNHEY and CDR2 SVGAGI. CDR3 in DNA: TGTGCCAGCAGTCCGGAGGAGACAGGGGGTGAAAAACTGTTTTTT. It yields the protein CASSPEETGGEKLFF.

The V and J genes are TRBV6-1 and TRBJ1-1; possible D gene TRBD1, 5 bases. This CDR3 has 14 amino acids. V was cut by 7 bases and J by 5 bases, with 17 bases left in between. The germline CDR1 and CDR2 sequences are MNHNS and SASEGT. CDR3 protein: CASTPTGGWTEAFF. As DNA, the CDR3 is TGTGCCAGCACCCCAACGGGGGGGTGGACTGAAGCTTTCTTT.

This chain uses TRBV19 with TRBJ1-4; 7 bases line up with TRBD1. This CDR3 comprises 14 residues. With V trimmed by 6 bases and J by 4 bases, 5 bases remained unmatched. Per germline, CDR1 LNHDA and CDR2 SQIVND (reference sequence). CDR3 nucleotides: TGTGCCAGTAGACCGGGACAGAATAATGAAAAACTGTTTTTT. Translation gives CASRPGQNNEKLFF.

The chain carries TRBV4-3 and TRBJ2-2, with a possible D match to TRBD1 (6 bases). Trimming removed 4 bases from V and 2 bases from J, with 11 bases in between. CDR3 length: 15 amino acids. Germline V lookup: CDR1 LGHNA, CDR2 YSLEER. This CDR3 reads CASSRAGANTGELFF. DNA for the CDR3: TGCGCCAGCAGCCGGGCAGGGGCCAACACCGGGGAGCTGTTTTTT.

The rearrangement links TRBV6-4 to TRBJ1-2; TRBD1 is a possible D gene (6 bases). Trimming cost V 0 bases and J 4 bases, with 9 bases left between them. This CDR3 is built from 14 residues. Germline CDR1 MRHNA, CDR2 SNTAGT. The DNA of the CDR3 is TGTGCCAGCAGTGACTCACGAGGGGGCTATGGCTACACCTTC. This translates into CASSDSRGGYGYTF.

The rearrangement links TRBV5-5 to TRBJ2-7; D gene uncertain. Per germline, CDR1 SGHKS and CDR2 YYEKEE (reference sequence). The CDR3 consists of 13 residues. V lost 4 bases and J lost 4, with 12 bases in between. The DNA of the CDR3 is TGTGCCAGCAGCCCCATAGCAGGATACGAGCAGTACTTC. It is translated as CASSPIAGYEQYF.

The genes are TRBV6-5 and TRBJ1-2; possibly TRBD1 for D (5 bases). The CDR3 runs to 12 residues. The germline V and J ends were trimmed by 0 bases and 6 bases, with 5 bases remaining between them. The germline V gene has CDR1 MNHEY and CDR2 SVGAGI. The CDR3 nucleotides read TGTGCCAGCAGTTACTCGGGGCATGGCTACACCTTC. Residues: CASSYSGHGYTF.

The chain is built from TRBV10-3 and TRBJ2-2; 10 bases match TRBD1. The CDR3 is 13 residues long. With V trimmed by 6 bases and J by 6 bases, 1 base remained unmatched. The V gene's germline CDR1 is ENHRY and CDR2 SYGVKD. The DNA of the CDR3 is TGTGCCATCAGCGGACAGGGGGCCGGGGAGCTGTTTTTT. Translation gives CAISGQGAGELFF.

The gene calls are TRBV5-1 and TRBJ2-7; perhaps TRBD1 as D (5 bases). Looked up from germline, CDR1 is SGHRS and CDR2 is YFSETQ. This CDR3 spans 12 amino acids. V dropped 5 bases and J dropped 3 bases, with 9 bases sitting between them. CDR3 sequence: CASRPDSYEQYF. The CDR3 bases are TGCGCCAGCAGACCCGACAGCTACGAGCAGTACTTC.

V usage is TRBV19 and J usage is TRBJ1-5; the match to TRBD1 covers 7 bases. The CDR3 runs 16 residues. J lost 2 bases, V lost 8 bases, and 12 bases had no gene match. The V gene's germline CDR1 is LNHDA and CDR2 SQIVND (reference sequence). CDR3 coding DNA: TGTGCCAGTGCACAACGAGTCGGACAGGGCAATCAGCCCCAGCATTTT. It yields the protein CASAQRVGQGNQPQHF.

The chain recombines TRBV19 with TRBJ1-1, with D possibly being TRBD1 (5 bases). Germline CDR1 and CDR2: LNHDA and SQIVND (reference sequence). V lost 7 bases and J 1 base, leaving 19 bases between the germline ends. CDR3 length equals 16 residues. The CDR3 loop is CASTRTPNLKNTEAFF. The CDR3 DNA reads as TGTGCCAGTACTAGGACACCTAATCTTAAGAACACTGAAGCTTTCTTT.

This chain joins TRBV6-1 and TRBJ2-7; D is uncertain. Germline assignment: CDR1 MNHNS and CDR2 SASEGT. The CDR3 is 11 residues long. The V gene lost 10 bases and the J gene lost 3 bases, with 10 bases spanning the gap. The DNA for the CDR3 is TGTGCCATATCCGGGCGCTACGAGCAGTACTTC. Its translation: CAISGRYEQYF.

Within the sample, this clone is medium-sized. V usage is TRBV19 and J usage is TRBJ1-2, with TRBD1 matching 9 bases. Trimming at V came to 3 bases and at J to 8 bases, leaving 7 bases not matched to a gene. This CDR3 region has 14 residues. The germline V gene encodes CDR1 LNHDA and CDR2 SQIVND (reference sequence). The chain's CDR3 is CASSMAGQGSGYTF. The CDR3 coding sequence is TGTGCCAGTAGTATGGCCGGACAGGGGTCGGGCTACACCTTC.

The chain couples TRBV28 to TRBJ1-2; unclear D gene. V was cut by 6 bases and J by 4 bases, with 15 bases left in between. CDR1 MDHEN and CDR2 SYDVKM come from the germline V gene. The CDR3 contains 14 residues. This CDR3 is CASRAAAPSYGYTF. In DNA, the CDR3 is TGTGCCAGCAGGGCGGCAGCTCCCTCCTATGGCTACACCTTC.